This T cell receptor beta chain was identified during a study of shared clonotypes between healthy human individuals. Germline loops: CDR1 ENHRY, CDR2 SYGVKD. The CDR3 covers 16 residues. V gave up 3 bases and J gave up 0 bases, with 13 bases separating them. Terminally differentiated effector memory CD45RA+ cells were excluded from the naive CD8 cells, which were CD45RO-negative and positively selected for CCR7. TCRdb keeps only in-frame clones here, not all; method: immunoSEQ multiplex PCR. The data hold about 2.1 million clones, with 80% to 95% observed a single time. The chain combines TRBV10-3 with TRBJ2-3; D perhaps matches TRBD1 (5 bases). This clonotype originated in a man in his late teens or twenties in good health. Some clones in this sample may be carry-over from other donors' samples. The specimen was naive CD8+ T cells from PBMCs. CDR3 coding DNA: TGTGCCATCAGTGACCCTACAGGAATCAGCACAGATACGCAGTATTTT. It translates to CAISDPTGISTDTQYF.